The 4 T cell receptor beta chains given below trace back to one sample, sequenced in a study of T-cell memory formation after mild COVID-19. TCRdb used MiXCR to reprocess the 5' RACE reads, holding one entry per CDR3 protein. The sample contains fewer than 700,000 distinct CDR3 sequences, 20% to 25% of which appear only once. Material: PBMCs or a T cell subset sorted from them (not recorded which). The origin of the receptors is an adult woman who had mild COVID-19 (a few samples of this study predate the infection). Cell type and time point are not known.

CDR3: CASSVEGQGDYEQYF. CDR3 DNA: TGTGCCAGCAGCGTAGAGGGACAGGGGGACTACGAGCAGTACTTC. The chain carries TRBV9 and TRBJ2-7, with 11 bases fitting TRBD1. The J segment lost 3 bases and the V segment lost 0 bases, leaving 2 bases of the junction unmatched. Per the germline V gene, CDR1 is SGDLS and CDR2 is YYNGEE. This CDR3 is built from 15 residues.

This clonotype was observed many times. The rearrangement links TRBV7-3 to TRBJ2-1; TRBD1 matches at 10 bases. Per the germline V gene, CDR1 is SGHTA and CDR2 is FQGTGA. The CDR3 spans 15 residues. The J segment lost 15 bases and the V segment lost 5 bases, leaving 16 bases of the junction unmatched. Here the CDR3 reads CASSKTGGSAGVVFF. CDR3 in DNA: TGTGCCAGCAGCAAGACAGGGGGCTCAGCGGGAGTGGTGTTCTTC.

This chain connects TRBV5-1 to TRBJ2-2, with D perhaps matching TRBD1 (5 bases). The V and J ends lost 2 bases and 3 bases respectively, with 14 bases between them. The germline V gene encodes CDR1 SGHRS and CDR2 YFSETQ. This CDR3 has 16 amino acids. The CDR3 sequence: CASSFSREEDTGELFF. The CDR3 DNA sequence: TGCGCCAGCAGCTTTAGCAGGGAAGAGGACACCGGGGAGCTGTTTTTT.

This clonotype has more than one count but fewer than ten. This chain connects TRBV28 to TRBJ2-3; D may be TRBD2 (5 bases). The V gene's germline CDR1 is MDHEN and CDR2 SYDVKM. The CDR3 contains 15 residues. V was trimmed by 3 bases and J by 2 bases, leaving 12 bases between them. This chain's CDR3 is CASSFERGATDTQYF. CDR3 nucleotide sequence: TGTGCCAGCAGTTTCGAACGGGGAGCCACAGATACGCAGTATTTT.